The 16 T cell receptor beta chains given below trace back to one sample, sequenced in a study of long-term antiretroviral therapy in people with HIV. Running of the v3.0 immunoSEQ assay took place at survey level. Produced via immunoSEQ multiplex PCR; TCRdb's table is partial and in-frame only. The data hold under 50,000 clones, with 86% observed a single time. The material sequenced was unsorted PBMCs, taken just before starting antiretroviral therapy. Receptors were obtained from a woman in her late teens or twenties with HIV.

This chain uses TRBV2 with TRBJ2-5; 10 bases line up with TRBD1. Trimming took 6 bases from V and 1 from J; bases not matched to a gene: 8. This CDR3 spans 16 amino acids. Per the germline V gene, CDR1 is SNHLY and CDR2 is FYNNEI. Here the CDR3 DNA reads TGTGCCAGCAGCTCCCCCGGGACAGGGGCCCAAGAGACCCAGTACTTC. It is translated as CASSSPGTGAQETQYF.

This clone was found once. The CDR3 nucleotides are TGTGCCAGCAGTGGAAGCATGGGTGAAAAACTGTTTTTT. It yields the protein CASSGSMGEKLFF. The chain has TRBV5-4 and TRBJ1-4; D gene unclear. With 5 bases removed from V and 7 bases from J, the gap between germline ends came to 12 bases. The CDR3 covers 13 residues. The germline CDR1 and CDR2 sequences are SGHNT and YYREEE (reference sequence).

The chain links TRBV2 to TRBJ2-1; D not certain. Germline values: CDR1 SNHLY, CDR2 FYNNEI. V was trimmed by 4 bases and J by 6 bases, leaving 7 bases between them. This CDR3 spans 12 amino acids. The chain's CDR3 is CASSVISNEQFF. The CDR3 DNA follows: TGTGCCAGCAGTGTGATATCCAATGAGCAGTTCTTC.

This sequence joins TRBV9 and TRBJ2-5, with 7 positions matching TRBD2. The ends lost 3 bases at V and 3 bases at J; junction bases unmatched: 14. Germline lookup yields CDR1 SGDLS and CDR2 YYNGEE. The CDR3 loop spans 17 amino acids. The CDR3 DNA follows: TGTGCCAGCAGCGAATATCCGGCGGGAGAGTTAGAAGAGACCCAGTACTTC. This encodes CASSEYPAGELEETQYF.

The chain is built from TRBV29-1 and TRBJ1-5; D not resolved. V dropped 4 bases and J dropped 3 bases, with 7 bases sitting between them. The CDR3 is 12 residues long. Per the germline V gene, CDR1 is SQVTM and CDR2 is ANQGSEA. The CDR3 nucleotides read TGCAGCGTTGGGTCTATCAATCAGCCCCAGCATTTT. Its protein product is CSVGSINQPQHF.

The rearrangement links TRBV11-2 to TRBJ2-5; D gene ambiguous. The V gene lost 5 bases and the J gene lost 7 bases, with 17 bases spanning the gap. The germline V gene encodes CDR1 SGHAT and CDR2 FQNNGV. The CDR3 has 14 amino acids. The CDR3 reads CASSPAGLLGTQYF. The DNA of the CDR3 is TGTGCCAGCAGCCCTGCCGGGCTCTTGGGGACCCAGTACTTC.

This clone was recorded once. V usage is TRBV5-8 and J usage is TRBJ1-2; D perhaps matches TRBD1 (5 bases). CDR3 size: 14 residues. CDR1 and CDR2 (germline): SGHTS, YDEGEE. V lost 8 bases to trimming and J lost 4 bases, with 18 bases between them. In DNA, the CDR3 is TGTGCCAGTTCATTGCGGGGGGAGGTCTATGGCTACACCTTC. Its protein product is CASSLRGEVYGYTF. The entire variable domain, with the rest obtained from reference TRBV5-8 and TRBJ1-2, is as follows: EAGVTQSPTHLIKTRGQQATLRCSPISGHTSVYWYQQALGLGLQFLLWYDEGEERNRGNFPPRFSGRQFPNYSSELNVNALELEDSALYLCASSLRGEVYGYTFGSGTRLTVV.

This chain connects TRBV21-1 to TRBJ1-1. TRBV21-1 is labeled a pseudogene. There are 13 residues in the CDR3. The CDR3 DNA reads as TGTGCCAGCAGCTTCCGGGTGAACACTGAAGCTTTCTTT. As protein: CASSFRVNTEAFF.

In nucleotides, the CDR3 is TGTGCCAGCAGGACCTTGAATGAGCAGTTCTTC. Encoded protein: CASRTLNEQFF. The chain has TRBV5-6 and TRBJ2-1, with D unclear. Between the trimmed V and J ends, which lost 5 bases and 7 bases, there was a span of 7 bases. CDR1 SGHDT and CDR2 YYEEEE come from the germline V gene. The CDR3 runs 11 residues.

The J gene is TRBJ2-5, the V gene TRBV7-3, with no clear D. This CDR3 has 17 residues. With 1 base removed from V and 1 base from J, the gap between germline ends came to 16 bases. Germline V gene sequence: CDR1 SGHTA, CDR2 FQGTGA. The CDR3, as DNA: TGTGCCAGCAGCTTAAGGATGGGTCAGAAGCTCCAAGAGACCCAGTACTTC. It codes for CASSLRMGQKLQETQYF.

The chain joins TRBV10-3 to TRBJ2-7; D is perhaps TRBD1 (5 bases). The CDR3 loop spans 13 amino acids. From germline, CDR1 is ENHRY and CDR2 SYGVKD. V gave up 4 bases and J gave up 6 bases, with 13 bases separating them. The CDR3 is CAISVGEGREQYF. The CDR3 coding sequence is TGTGCCATCAGTGTAGGGGAAGGGCGCGAGCAGTACTTC.

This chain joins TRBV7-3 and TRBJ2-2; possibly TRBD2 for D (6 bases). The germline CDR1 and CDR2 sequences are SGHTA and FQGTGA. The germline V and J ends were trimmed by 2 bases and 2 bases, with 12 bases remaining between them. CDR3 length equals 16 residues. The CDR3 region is CASSLPSGHNTGELFF. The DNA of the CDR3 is TGTGCCAGCAGCTTACCGAGCGGGCATAACACCGGGGAGCTGTTTTTT.

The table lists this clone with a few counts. For the CDR3, the DNA is TGTGCCGGAAAGGACAGAATGAACACTGAAGCTTTCTTT. Amino acid sequence: CAGKDRMNTEAFF. V and J are TRBV6-1 and TRBJ1-1, with D tentatively TRBD1 (6 bases). The CDR3 totals 13 residues. The V gene's germline CDR1 is MNHNS and CDR2 SASEGT. Deletions cut 11 bases from V and 0 bases from J, with 13 bases between.

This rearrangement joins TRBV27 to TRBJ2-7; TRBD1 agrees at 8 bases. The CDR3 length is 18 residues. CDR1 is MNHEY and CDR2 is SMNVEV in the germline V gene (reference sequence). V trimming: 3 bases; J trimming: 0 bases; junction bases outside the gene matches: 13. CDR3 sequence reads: CASSFLGQGLLSSYEQYF. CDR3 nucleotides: TGTGCCAGCAGTTTCCTCGGACAGGGACTCCTCAGCTCCTACGAGCAGTACTTC.

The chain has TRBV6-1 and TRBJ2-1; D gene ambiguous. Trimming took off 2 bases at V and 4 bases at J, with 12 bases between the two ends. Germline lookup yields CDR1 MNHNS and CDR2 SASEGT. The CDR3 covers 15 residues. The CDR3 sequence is CASSESVDWYNEQFF. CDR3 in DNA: TGTGCCAGCAGTGAATCTGTAGACTGGTACAATGAGCAGTTCTTC.

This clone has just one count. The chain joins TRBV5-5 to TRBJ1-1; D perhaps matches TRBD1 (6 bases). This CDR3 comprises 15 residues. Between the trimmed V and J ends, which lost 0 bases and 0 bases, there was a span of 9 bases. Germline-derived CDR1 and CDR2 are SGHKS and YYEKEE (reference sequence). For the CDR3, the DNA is TGTGCCAGCAGCTTGGCCGGACAGCTGAACACTGAAGCTTTCTTT. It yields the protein CASSLAGQLNTEAFF.